Shown below are 26 T cell receptor beta chains from a single sample sequenced in a study of T cell responses to AZD1222 COVID-19 vaccine. The protocol was immunoSEQ multiplex PCR, while the TCRdb copy is restricted to in-frame clones and leaves out a portion. The data hold fewer than 150,000 clones, with around 92% observed a single time. The sample here was peripheral blood, taken 28 days after the second AZD1222 dose. The receptors here all came from an adult who received the AZD1222 COVID-19 vaccine.

The chain links TRBV19 to TRBJ1-2; no definite D call. The length of the CDR3 is 12 residues. V was pared by 0 bases and J by 4 bases, with 3 bases between. From germline, CDR1 is LNHDA and CDR2 SQIVND (reference sequence). Written as DNA, the CDR3 is TGTGCCAGTAGTATAGAAGTCTATGGCTACACCTTC. Amino acids: CASSIEVYGYTF.

This chain joins TRBV28 and TRBJ2-7; 7 bases are shared with TRBD2. The CDR3 has 14 amino acids. Germline CDR1 MDHEN, CDR2 SYDVKM. The V and J ends lost 1 base and 2 bases, in that order; junction bases with no gene match: 2. The CDR3 loop reads CASSLSAGTYEQYF. CDR3 DNA: TGTGCCAGCAGTTTATCAGCGGGAACCTACGAGCAGTACTTC.

This sequence joins TRBV20-1 and TRBJ2-3; TRBD2 is a possible D gene (5 bases). The length of the CDR3 is 11 residues. The germline gives CDR1 DFQATT, CDR2 SNEGSKA (reference sequence). V dropped 5 bases and J dropped 4 bases, with 7 bases sitting between them. The CDR3 sequence is CSAGAADTQYF. CDR3 bases: TGCAGTGCTGGAGCGGCAGATACGCAGTATTTT.

V and J are TRBV5-4 and TRBJ1-2; D gene ambiguous. CDR1 is SGHNT and CDR2 is YYREEE in the germline V gene (reference sequence). This CDR3 has 16 amino acids. Trimming took 7 bases from V and 1 from J, leaving 20 bases between them. As DNA, the CDR3 is TGTGCCAGCTACACATCCCGGGCCTCCCATAACTATGGCTACACCTTC. Translating gives CASYTSRASHNYGYTF.

This chain connects TRBV7-2 to TRBJ2-5, with D possibly being TRBD1 (6 bases). The V end was cut by 4 bases, the J end by 5 bases, with 20 bases between. Looked up from germline, CDR1 is SGHTA and CDR2 is FQGNSA. CDR3 size: 16 residues. The CDR3 DNA reads as TGTGCCAGCAGCTCCGGACAGAACTCACCCCGTGAGACCCAGTACTTC. Its protein is CASSSGQNSPRETQYF. The complete variable domain, with remaining parts taken from reference TRBV7-2 and TRBJ2-5, reads GAGVSQSPSNKVTEKGKDVELRCDPISGHTALYWYRQSLGQGLEFLIYFQGNSAPDKSGLPSDRFSAERTGGSVSTLTIQRTQQEDSAVYLCASSSGQNSPRETQYFGPGTRLLVL.

The chain recombines TRBV7-2 with TRBJ2-3; D is tentatively TRBD1 or TRBD2 (5 bases each). The CDR3 consists of 14 residues. Germline lookup yields CDR1 SGHTA and CDR2 FQGNSA. V dropped 3 bases and J dropped 3 bases, with 10 bases sitting between them. The CDR3 spells CASSLGDPTDTQYF. The DNA for the CDR3 is TGTGCCAGCAGCTTGGGGGACCCAACAGATACGCAGTATTTT.

The chain couples TRBV5-4 to TRBJ1-3, with D possibly TRBD1 on 6 matching bases. This CDR3 has 15 amino acids. V dropped 2 bases and J dropped 3 bases, with 12 bases sitting between them. Germline CDR1 and CDR2: SGHNT and YYREEE (reference sequence). The CDR3 sequence is CASSFTGLGGNTIYF. CDR3 bases: TGTGCCAGCAGCTTTACAGGGTTGGGTGGAAACACCATATATTTT.

The rearrangement joins TRBV3-1 (or the pseudogene TRBV3-2) to TRBJ2-5; 7 bases are a match to TRBD1. This CDR3 region has 16 residues. Germline V gives CDR1 LGHDT, CDR2 YNNKEL (reference sequence). Losses at the gene ends were 4 bases for V and 5 bases for J; bases not matched to a gene: 13. The CDR3 DNA reads as TGTGCCAGCAGCCGTCGATCGACAGGGTTTCGCGAGACCCAGTACTTC. Translated, it gives CASSRRSTGFRETQYF.

The rearrangement uses TRBV11-3 and TRBJ2-3; 9 positions match TRBD1. Germline loops: CDR1 SGHNT, CDR2 YENEEA. The trim removed 1 base at V and 3 bases at J, leaving 14 bases unmatched. The CDR3 loop spans 19 amino acids. The CDR3 nucleotides are TGTGCCAGCAGCTTAGGTCTGGGGTTCTGGACAGGGGATACAGATACGCAGTATTTT. This gives the protein CASSLGLGFWTGDTDTQYF.

This chain links TRBV6-4 with TRBJ1-2, with D possibly TRBD1 on 5 matching bases. This CDR3 spans 14 amino acids. CDR1 is MRHNA and CDR2 is SNTAGT in the germline V gene. The ends were cut back, 4 bases at V and 8 bases at J, with 17 bases in the middle. The CDR3: CASSADSSMRGYTF. In DNA, the CDR3 is TGTGCCAGCAGTGCCGACAGCTCCATGAGGGGCTACACCTTC.

The gene calls are TRBV5-1 and TRBJ1-5; 7 nucleotides line up with TRBD1. CDR3 length: 15 residues. Looked up from germline, CDR1 is SGHRS and CDR2 is YFSETQ. V shed 0 bases, J shed 4 bases, and the junction held 4 bases outside the gene matches. CDR3 protein: CASSLDRGQNQPQHF. The CDR3 DNA reads as TGCGCCAGCAGCTTGGATAGGGGACAGAATCAGCCCCAGCATTTT.

The J gene is TRBJ1-4, the V gene TRBV28; a weak D match, TRBD1 (5 bases). The CDR3 is 12 residues long. Trimming took 4 bases from V and 6 from J, leaving 6 bases between them. Germline V lookup: CDR1 MDHEN, CDR2 SYDVKM. The CDR3 sequence is CASSSGYEKLFF. The DNA of the CDR3 is TGTGCCAGCAGTTCAGGGTATGAAAAACTGTTTTTT.

The chain uses TRBV7-6 and TRBJ2-7; 11 bases are a match to TRBD1. Germline lookup yields CDR1 SGHVS and CDR2 FNYEAQ. V lost 2 bases to trimming and J lost 5 bases; unmatched junction nucleotides: 5. The CDR3 has 15 amino acids. In DNA form, the CDR3 reads TGTGCCAGCAGCTTACGCCCGGGACAGGGGGACGAGCAGTACTTC. Its translation is CASSLRPGQGDEQYF.

The chain joins TRBV3-1 (or the pseudogene TRBV3-2) to TRBJ2-1, with D tentatively TRBD2 (5 bases). Between the trimmed V and J ends, which lost 4 bases and 10 bases, there was a span of 11 bases. Germline-derived CDR1 and CDR2 are LGHDT and YNNKEL (reference sequence). The CDR3 is 12 residues long. CDR3 sequence reads: CASSPSRAEQFF. For the CDR3, the DNA is TGTGCCAGCAGCCCATCGAGGGCGGAGCAGTTCTTC.

This clone was counted a single time. CDR3 sequence: CASSQSGANVLTF. Here the CDR3 DNA reads TGCGCCAGCAGCCAATCTGGGGCCAACGTCCTGACTTTC. V usage is TRBV4-1 and J usage is TRBJ2-6; D is uncertain. Looked up from germline, CDR1 is MGHRA and CDR2 is YSYEKL. Trimming took off 2 bases at V and 1 base at J, with 0 bases between the two ends. The CDR3 contains 13 residues.

The chain combines TRBV24-1 with TRBJ1-2; no clear D. The CDR3 covers 14 residues. V lost 2 bases, J lost 6 bases, and 12 bases lay in between. Germline V gene lookup returns CDR1 KGHDR and CDR2 SFDVKD. CDR3 sequence: CATSDWLGKDGYTF. Here the CDR3 DNA reads TGTGCCACCAGTGATTGGTTGGGGAAGGATGGCTACACCTTC.

The CDR3 here is CASSSLAGGHNEQFF. CDR3 nucleotides: TGTGCCAGCAGCTCCCTAGCGGGGGGACACAATGAGCAGTTCTTC. The V call is TRBV7-2, the J call TRBJ2-1; 11 nucleotides line up with TRBD2. J lost 5 bases, V lost 4 bases, and 4 bases had no gene match. This CDR3 is 15 amino acids long. Germline V gene sequence: CDR1 SGHTA, CDR2 FQGNSA.

The chain links TRBV6-5 to TRBJ1-2, with 10 nucleotides matching TRBD1. Trimming removed 7 bases from V and 7 bases from J; junction bases left unmatched: 9. The CDR3 is made up of 14 amino acids. Germline values: CDR1 MNHEY, CDR2 SVGAGI. The CDR3 region is CASTVGTGVAGYTF. The CDR3 DNA reads TGTGCCAGCACAGTAGGGACAGGGGTTGCTGGCTACACCTTC.

This chain links TRBV5-6 with TRBJ1-6; D is perhaps TRBD1 (6 bases). Germline V lookup: CDR1 SGHDT, CDR2 YYEEEE. Trimming removed 1 base from V and 6 bases from J, with 11 bases in between. The CDR3 extends over 15 amino acids. CDR3 sequence (DNA): TGTGCCAGCAGCTTGTTCGGGGGCCTTAATTCACCCCTCCACTTT. Amino acid sequence: CASSLFGGLNSPLHF.

This chain joins TRBV28 and TRBJ1-2, with D possibly TRBD1 on 5 matching bases. The CDR3 covers 12 residues. V gave up 11 bases and J gave up 0 bases, with 10 bases separating them. Germline V gene lookup returns CDR1 MDHEN and CDR2 SYDVKM. In nucleotides, the CDR3 is TGTGCCTCCCAGGGTGCTAACTATGGCTACACCTTC. Translation: CASQGANYGYTF.

The V call is TRBV10-3, the J call TRBJ1-1; D is possibly TRBD1 (5 bases). Trimming took 10 bases from V and 5 from J, leaving 20 bases between them. CDR3 length: 14 amino acids. Looked up from germline, CDR1 is ENHRY and CDR2 is SYGVKD. CDR3 sequence: CATSPGGVGTEAFF. The CDR3 DNA follows: TGTGCCACCTCTCCCGGGGGTGTAGGAACTGAAGCTTTCTTT.

The genes are TRBV5-4 and TRBJ1-3; D remains ambiguous. V lost 4 bases to trimming and J lost 4 bases, with 9 bases between them. From germline, CDR1 is SGHNT and CDR2 YYREEE (reference sequence). CDR3 length: 13 amino acids. CDR3 coding DNA: TGTGCCAGCAGCCAACCTGGGGGAAACACCATATATTTT. Encoded protein: CASSQPGGNTIYF.

CDR3 coding DNA: TGCGCCAGCAGCGAGGGGACAGGCAATCAGCCCCAGCATTTT. Protein sequence: CASSEGTGNQPQHF. This sequence joins TRBV5-1 and TRBJ1-5; 7 bases align to TRBD1. The CDR3 totals 14 residues. J gave up 2 bases and V 4 bases, and 3 bases lay outside the gene matches. In germline, CDR1 is SGHRS, CDR2 YFSETQ.

The chain combines TRBV11-2 with TRBJ2-7; maybe TRBD2 (5 bases). CDR1 and CDR2 from the germline V gene are SGHAT and FQNNGV. The V and J ends lost 5 bases and 5 bases respectively, with 19 bases between them. The CDR3 has 15 residues. The CDR3 loop is CASSIVRSGTNEQYF. In DNA form, the CDR3 reads TGTGCCAGCAGCATTGTCAGAAGCGGCACCAACGAGCAGTACTTC.

The chain combines TRBV28 with TRBJ1-2; unclear D gene. Per germline, CDR1 MDHEN and CDR2 SYDVKM. The CDR3 length is 14 residues. V was trimmed by 3 bases and J by 3 bases, leaving 11 bases between them. The chain's CDR3 is CASSFGYGYYGYTF. CDR3 in DNA: TGTGCCAGCAGTTTCGGGTATGGGTACTATGGCTACACCTTC.

This chain links TRBV27 with TRBJ2-7, with 12 nucleotides matching TRBD2. Germline values: CDR1 MNHEY, CDR2 SMNVEV (reference sequence). The junction had 7 bases not matched to a gene; V was cut back by 4 bases and J by 3 bases. This CDR3 is built from 16 residues. The DNA of the CDR3 is TGTGCCAGCAGTTCGGAGGGACTAGCGGGCTTCTACGAGCAGTACTTC. It yields the protein CASSSEGLAGFYEQYF.